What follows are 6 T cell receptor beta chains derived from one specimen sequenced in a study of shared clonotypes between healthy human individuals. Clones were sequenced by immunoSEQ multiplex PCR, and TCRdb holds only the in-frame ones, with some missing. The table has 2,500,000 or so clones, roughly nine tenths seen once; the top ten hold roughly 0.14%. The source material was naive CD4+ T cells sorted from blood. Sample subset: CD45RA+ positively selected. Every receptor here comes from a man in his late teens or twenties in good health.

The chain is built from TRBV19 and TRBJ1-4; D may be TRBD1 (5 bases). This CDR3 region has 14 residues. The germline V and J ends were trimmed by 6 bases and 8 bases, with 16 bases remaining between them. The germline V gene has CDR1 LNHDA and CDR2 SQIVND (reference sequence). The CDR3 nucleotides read TGTGCCAGTAGGCCCCAGGGATTTCACGAAAAACTGTTTTTT. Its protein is CASRPQGFHEKLFF.

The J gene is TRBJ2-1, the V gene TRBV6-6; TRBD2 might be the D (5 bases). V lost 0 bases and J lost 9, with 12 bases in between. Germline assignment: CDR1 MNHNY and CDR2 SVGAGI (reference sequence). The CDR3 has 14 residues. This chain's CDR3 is CASSYSAPRGEQFF. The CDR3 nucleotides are TGTGCCAGCAGTTACTCAGCTCCCCGGGGTGAGCAGTTCTTC.

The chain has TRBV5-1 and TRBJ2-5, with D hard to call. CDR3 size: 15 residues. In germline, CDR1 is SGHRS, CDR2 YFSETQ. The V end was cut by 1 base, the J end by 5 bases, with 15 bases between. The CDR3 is CASSLRITQSETQYF. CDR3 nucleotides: TGCGCCAGCAGCTTGAGGATAACCCAATCGGAGACCCAGTACTTC.

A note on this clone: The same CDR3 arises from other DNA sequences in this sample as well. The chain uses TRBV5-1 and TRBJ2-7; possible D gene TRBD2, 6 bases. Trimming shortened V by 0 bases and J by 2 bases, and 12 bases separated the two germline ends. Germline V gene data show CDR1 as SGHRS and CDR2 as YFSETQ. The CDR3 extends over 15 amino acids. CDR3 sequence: CASSLDGGSAYEQYF. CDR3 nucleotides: TGCGCCAGCAGCTTGGACGGGGGATCCGCCTACGAGCAGTACTTC.

For the CDR3, the DNA is TGTGCCAGCAGGGGGGCAGGGTTGGGCACTGAAGCTTTCTTT. The encoded protein is CASRGAGLGTEAFF. This chain joins TRBV6-5 and TRBJ1-1; weak D call: TRBD1 (6 bases). Germline lookup yields CDR1 MNHEY and CDR2 SVGAGI. The CDR3 extends over 14 amino acids. The V gene lost 6 bases and the J gene lost 4 bases, with 15 bases spanning the gap.

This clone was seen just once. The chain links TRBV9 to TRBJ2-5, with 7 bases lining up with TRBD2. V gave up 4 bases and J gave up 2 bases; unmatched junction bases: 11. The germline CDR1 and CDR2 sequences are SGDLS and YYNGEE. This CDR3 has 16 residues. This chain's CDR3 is CASSTYAGRGQETQYF. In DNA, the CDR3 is TGTGCCAGCAGCACATACGCGGGGAGGGGTCAAGAGACCCAGTACTTC.